This T cell receptor beta chain was sequenced during a study of blood T cell repertoires in COVID-19. At the level of the study: Spain, Italy and the United States supplied samples that represented acute and convalescent COVID-19.

Per the study methods: Amplification from reference gene primers served as the basis for estimated nucleated cell counts. TCRdb's table, derived via immunoSEQ multiplex PCR, lists solely in-frame clones and lacks some. For V, J and clone size, that table is used; D and trimming come from the DNA. Seen here are about 46,000 clones, around 90% observed once, and the top ten hold roughly 7.4%. V dropped 0 bases and J dropped 3; count of bases not matched to a gene: 1. This CDR3 has 15 amino acids. This clone was counted between two and nine times. The chain recombines TRBV23-1 with TRBJ2-1, with 8 bases identical to TRBD1. TRBV23-1 is an ORF, and what it does is uncertain. Source material: peripheral blood. The TCR comes from a man in his fifties with acute or convalescent COVID-19. CDR3 loop: CASSQSDRGYNEQFF. DNA of the CDR3: TGCGCCAGCAGTCAATCCGACAGGGGCTACAATGAGCAGTTCTTC.